This note documents a single T cell receptor (beta chain) sequence. Its cognate antigen is unknown. The data originate from a study of T cell responses to AZD1222 COVID-19 vaccine. Assay: immunoSEQ multiplex PCR; the TCRdb copy retains only in-frame clones and omits some. Among 60,000 to 75,000 clones listed, approximately 80% were seen once. General study results and limits: Repertoire collection took place solely once the T cell response had peaked.

Germline trimming cut 2 bases from V and 3 bases from J; bases unmatched to any gene: 4. Germline V lookup: CDR1 LNHDA, CDR2 SQIVND (reference sequence). This CDR3 region has 14 residues. The chain uses TRBV19 and TRBJ2-7, with 7 bases fitting TRBD2. This receptor was taken from an adult in good health. The sequences come from peripheral blood, collected on day 0 of AZD1222 vaccination. This CDR3 is CASSILAESYEQYF. For the CDR3, the DNA is TGTGCCAGTAGTATACTAGCGGAGAGCTACGAGCAGTACTTC.